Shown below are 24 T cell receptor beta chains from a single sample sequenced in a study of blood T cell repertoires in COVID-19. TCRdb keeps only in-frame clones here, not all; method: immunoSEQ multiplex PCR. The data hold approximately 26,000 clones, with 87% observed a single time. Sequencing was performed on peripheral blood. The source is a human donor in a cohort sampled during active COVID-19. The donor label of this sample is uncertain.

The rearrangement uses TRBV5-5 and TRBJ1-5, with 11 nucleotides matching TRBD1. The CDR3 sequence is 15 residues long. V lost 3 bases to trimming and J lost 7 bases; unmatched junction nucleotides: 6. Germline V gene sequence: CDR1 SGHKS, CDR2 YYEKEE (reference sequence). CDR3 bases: TGTGCCAGCAGCTGGGGACAGGGGGTCGGACAGCCCCAGCATTTT. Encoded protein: CASSWGQGVGQPQHF.

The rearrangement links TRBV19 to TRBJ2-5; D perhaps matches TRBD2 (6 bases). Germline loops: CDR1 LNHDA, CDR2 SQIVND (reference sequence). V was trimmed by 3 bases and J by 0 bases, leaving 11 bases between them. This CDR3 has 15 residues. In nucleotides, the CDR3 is TGTGCCAGTAGTATGTTGGGGGGTAACCAAGAGACCCAGTACTTC. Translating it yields CASSMLGGNQETQYF.

Here the CDR3 DNA reads TGTGCCAGCAGGAAACTACTAGATAGCTCCTACAATGAGCAGTTCTTC. Its translation: CASRKLLDSSYNEQFF. The J gene is TRBJ2-1, the V gene TRBV27; a weak D match, TRBD2 (5 bases). CDR1 MNHEY and CDR2 SMNVEV come from the germline V gene (reference sequence). V was trimmed by 6 bases and J by 0 bases, leaving 15 bases between them. CDR3 length: 16 residues.

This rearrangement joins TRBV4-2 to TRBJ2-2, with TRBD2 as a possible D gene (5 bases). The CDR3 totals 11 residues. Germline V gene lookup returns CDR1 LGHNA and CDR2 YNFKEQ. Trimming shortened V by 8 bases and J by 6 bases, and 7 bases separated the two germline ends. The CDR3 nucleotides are TGTGCCAGCGGCGGGTCCGGGGAGCTGTTTTTT. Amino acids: CASGGSGELFF.

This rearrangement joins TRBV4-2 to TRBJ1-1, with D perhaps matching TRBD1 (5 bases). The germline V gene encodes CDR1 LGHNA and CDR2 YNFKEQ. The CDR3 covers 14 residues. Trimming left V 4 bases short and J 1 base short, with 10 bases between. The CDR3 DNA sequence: TGTGCCAGCAGCCCTATAACAGGGAACACTGAAGCTTTCTTT. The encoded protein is CASSPITGNTEAFF.

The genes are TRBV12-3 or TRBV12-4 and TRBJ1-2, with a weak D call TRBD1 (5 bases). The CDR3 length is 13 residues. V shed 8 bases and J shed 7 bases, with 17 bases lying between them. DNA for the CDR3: TGTGCCAGCCAGCAGGGCAATACGATTGGCTACACCTTC. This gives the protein CASQQGNTIGYTF.

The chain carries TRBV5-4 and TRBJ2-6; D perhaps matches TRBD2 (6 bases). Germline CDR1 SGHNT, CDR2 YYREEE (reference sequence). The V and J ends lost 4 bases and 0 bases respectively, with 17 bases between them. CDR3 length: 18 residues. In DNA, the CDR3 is TGTGCCAGCAGCCCCGGAGGGCCAAAGAGCTCTGGGGCCAACGTCCTGACTTTC. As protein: CASSPGGPKSSGANVLTF.

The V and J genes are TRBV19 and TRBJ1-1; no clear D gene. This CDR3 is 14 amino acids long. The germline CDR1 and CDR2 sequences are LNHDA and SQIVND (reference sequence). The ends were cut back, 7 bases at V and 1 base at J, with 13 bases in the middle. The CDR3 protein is CASTRFSGNTEAFF. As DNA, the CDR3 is TGTGCCAGTACCCGATTTTCGGGGAACACTGAAGCTTTCTTT.

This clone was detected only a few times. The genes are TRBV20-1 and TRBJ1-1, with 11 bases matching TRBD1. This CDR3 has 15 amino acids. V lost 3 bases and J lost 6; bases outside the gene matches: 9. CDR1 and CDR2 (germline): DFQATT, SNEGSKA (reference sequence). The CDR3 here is CSASVPGTGGAEAFF. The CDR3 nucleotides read TGCAGTGCTAGTGTCCCCGGGACAGGGGGGGCTGAAGCTTTCTTT.

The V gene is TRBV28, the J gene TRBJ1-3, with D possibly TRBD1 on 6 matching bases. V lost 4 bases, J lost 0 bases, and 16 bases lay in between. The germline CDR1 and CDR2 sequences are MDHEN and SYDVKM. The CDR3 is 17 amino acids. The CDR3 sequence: CASSYGGAGGSGNTIYF. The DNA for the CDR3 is TGTGCCAGCAGTTATGGGGGCGCAGGAGGCTCTGGAAACACCATATATTTT.

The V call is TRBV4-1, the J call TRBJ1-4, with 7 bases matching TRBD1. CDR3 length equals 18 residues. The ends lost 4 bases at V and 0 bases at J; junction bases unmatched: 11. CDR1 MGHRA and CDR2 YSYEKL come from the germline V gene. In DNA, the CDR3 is TGCGCCAGCAGCCGAAGAGGGGGCGACGGGGCAACTAATGAAAAACTGTTTTTT. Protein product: CASSRRGGDGATNEKLFF.

Here the CDR3 reads CASSHETGLDGYTF. The CDR3 bases are TGTGCCAGCAGCCACGAGACGGGTCTAGATGGCTACACCTTC. The chain joins TRBV3-1 (or the pseudogene TRBV3-2) to TRBJ1-2; the D is unclear. The CDR3 spans 14 residues. V was cut by 3 bases and J by 6 bases, with 14 bases left in between. Germline assignment: CDR1 LGHDT and CDR2 YNNKEL (reference sequence).

CDR3 nucleotides: TGCGCCAGCAGCGACCTAACTACGAACACCGGGGAGCTGTTTTTT. The encoded protein is CASSDLTTNTGELFF. The rearrangement uses TRBV5-1 and TRBJ2-2; no clear D gene. CDR1 is SGHRS, CDR2 YFSETQ, per germline. Trimming took 4 bases from V and 0 from J, leaving 10 bases between them. This CDR3 comprises 15 residues.

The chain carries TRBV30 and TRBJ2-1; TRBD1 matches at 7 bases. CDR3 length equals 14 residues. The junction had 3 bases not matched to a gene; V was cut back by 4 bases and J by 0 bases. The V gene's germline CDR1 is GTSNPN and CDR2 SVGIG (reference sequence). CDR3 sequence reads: CAWTGQRSYNEQFF. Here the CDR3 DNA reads TGTGCCTGGACGGGACAGCGCTCCTACAATGAGCAGTTCTTC.

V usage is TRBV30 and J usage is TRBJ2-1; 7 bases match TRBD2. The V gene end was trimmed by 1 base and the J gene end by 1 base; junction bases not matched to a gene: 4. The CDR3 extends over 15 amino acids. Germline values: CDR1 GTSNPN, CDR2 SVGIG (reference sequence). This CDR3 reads CAWSAGTNSYNEQFF. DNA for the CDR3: TGTGCCTGGAGTGCCGGGACTAATTCCTACAATGAGCAGTTCTTC.

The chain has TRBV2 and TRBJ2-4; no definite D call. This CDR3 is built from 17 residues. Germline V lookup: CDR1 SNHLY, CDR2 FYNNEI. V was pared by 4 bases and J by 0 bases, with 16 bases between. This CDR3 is CASSATAGSLAKNIQYF. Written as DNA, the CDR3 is TGTGCCAGCAGTGCAACTGCCGGGTCCCTAGCCAAAAACATTCAGTACTTC.

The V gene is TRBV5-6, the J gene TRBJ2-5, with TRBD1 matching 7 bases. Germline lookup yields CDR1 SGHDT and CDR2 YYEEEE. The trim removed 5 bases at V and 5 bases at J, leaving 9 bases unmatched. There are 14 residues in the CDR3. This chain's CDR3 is CASRITQGWETQYF. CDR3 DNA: TGTGCCAGCAGGATCACACAGGGGTGGGAGACCCAGTACTTC.

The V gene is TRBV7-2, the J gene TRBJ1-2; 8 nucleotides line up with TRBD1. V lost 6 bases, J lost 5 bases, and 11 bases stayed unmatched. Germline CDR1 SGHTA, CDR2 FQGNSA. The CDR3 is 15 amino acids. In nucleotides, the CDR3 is TGTGCCAGCAGACGGCCAGGGGGCGCAGGGTATGGCTACACCTTC. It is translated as CASRRPGGAGYGYTF.

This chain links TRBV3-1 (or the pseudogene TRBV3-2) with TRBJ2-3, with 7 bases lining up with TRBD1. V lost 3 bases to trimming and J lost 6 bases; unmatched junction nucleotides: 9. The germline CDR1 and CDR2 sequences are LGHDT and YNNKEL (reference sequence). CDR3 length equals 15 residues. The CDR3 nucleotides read TGTGCCAGCAGCCAGCCCGATTACAGGGGTGATACGCAGTATTTT. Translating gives CASSQPDYRGDTQYF.

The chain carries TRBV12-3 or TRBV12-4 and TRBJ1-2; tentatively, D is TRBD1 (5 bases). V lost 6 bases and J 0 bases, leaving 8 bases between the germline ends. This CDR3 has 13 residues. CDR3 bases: TGTGCCAGCAGAGACAGTCCTAACTATGGCTACACCTTC. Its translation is CASRDSPNYGYTF.

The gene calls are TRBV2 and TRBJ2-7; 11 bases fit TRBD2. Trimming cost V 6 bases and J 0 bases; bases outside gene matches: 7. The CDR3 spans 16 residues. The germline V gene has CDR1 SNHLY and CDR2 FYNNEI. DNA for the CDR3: TGTGCCAGCAGGGGGGGTACTAGCGGGAGCTCCTACGAGCAGTACTTC. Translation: CASRGGTSGSSYEQYF.

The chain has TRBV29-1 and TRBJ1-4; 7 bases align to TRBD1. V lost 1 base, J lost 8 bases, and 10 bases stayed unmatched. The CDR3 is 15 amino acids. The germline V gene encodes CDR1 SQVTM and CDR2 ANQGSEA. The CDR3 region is CSVEGGTGEWEKLFF. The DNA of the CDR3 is TGCAGCGTTGAAGGAGGAACAGGGGAGTGGGAAAAACTGTTTTTT.

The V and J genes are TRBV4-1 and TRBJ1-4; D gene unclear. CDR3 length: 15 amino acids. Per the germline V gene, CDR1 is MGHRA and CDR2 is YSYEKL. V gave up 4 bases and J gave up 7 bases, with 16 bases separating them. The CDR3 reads CASSRGWEIVEKLFF. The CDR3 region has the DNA TGCGCCAGCAGCCGGGGTTGGGAGATAGTTGAAAAACTGTTTTTT.

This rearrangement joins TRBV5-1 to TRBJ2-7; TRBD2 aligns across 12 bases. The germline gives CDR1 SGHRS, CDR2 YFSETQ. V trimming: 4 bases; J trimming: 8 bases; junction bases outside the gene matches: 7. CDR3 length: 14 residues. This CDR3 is CASSGASGGDKQYF. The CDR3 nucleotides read TGCGCCAGCAGCGGGGCTAGCGGGGGGGATAAGCAGTACTTC.